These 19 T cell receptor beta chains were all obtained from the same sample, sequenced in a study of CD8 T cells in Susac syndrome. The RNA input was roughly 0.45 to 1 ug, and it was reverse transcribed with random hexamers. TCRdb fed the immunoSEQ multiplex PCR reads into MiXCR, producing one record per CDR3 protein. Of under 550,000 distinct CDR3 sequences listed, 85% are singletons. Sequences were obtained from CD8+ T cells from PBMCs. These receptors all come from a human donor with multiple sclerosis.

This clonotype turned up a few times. The CDR3 sequence: CASSPGQGDLYF. CDR3 in DNA: TGTGCCAGCAGCCCTGGACAGGGAGACTTGTACTTC. J is TRBJ2-5 and V is TRBV13; 8 bases agree with TRBD1. CDR1 is PRHDT, CDR2 FYEKMQ, per germline (reference sequence). The J segment lost 13 bases and the V segment lost 5 bases, leaving 9 bases of the junction unmatched. This CDR3 contains 12 residues.

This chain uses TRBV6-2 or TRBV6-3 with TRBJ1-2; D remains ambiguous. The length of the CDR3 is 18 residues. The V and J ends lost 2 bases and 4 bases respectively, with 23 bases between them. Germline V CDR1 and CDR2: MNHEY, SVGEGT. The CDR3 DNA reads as TGTGCCAGCAGTTACCTCCCGCCTCTGAACACAGCCCTCTATGGCTACACCTTC. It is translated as CASSYLPPLNTALYGYTF.

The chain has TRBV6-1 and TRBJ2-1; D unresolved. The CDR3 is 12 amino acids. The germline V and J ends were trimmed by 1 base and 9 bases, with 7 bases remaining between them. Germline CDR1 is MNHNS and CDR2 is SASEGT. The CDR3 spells CASSEGVLEQFF. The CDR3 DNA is TGTGCCAGCAGTGAAGGGGTTCTTGAGCAGTTCTTC.

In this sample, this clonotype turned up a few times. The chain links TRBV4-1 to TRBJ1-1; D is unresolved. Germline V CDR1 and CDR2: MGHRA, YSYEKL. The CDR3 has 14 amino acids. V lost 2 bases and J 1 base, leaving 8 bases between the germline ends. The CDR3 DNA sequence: TGCGCCAGCAGCCAACTATCAGAGAACACTGAAGCTTTCTTT. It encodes CASSQLSENTEAFF.

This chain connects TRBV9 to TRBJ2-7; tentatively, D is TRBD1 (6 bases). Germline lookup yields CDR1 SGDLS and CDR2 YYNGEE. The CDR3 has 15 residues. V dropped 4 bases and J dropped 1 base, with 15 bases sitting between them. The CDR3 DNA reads TGTGCCAGCAGCCCCCTGAGGACAGCATCCTACGAGCAGTACTTC. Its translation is CASSPLRTASYEQYF.

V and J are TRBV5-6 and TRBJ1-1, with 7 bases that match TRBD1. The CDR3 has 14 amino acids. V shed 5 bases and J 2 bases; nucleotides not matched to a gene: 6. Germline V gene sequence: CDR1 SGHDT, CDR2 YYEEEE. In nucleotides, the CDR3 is TGTGCCAGCAGTATGACAGGGTATAACACTGAAGCTTTCTTT. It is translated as CASSMTGYNTEAFF.

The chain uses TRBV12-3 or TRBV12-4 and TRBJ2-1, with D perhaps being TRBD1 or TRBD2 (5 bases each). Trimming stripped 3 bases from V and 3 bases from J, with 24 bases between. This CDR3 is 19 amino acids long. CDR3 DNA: TGTGCCAGCAGTTTTGGTATCAGGGCGGGCGGATTTCTCTACAATGAGCAGTTCTTC. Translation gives CASSFGIRAGGFLYNEQFF.

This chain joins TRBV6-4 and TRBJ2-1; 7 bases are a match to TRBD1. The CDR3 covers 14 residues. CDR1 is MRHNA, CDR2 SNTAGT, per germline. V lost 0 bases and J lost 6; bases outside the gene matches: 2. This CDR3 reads CASSDSGQLNEQFF. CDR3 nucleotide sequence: TGTGCCAGCAGTGACTCGGGACAGCTCAATGAGCAGTTCTTC.

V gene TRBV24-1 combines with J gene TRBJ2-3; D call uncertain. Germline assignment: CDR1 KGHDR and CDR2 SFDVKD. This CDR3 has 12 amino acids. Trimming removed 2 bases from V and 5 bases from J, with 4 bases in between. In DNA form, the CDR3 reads TGTGCCACCAGTGATTGGGGAGATACGCAGTATTTT. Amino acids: CATSDWGDTQYF.

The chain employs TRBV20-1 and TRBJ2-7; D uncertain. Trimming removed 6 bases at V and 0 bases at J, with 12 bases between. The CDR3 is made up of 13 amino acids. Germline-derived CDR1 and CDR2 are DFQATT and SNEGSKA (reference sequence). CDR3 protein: CSAVDFNSYEQYF. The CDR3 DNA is TGCAGTGCAGTAGATTTTAACTCCTACGAGCAGTACTTC.

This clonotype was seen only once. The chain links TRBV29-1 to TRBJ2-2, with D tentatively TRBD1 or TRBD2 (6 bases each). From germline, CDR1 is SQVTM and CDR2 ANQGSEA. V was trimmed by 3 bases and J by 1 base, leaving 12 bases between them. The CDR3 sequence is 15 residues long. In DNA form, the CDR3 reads TGCAGCGTTGAGAGGGGGGACCGGAACACCGGGGAGCTGTTTTTT. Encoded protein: CSVERGDRNTGELFF.

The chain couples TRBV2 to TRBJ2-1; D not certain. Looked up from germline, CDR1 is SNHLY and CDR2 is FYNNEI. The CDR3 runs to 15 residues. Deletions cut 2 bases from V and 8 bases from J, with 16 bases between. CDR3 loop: CASSESTLVGDEQFF. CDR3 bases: TGTGCCAGCAGTGAAAGTACGCTAGTTGGAGATGAGCAGTTCTTC.

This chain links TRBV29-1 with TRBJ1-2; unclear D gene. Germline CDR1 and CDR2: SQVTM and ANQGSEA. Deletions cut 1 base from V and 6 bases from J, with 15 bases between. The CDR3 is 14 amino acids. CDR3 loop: CSVEVGEGFDGYTF. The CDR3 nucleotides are TGCAGCGTTGAAGTTGGGGAGGGCTTCGATGGCTACACCTTC. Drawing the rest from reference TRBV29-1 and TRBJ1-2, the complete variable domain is SAVISQKPSRDICQRGTSLTIQCQVDSQVTMMFWYRQQPGQSLTLIATANQGSEATYESGFVIDKFPISRPNLTFSTLTVSNMSPEDSSIYLCSVEVGEGFDGYTFGSGTRLTVV.

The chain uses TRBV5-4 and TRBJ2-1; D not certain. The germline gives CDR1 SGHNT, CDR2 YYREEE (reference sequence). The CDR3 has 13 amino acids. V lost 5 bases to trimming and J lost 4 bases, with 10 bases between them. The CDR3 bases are TGTGCCAGCAGTCGGACCCCTTACAATGAGCAGTTCTTC. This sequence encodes CASSRTPYNEQFF.

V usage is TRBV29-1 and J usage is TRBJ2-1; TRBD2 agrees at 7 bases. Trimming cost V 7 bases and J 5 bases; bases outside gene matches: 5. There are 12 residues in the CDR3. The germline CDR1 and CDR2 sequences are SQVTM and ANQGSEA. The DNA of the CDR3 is TGCAGCGGAATGGGAGGGGACAATGAGCAGTTCTTC. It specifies CSGMGGDNEQFF.

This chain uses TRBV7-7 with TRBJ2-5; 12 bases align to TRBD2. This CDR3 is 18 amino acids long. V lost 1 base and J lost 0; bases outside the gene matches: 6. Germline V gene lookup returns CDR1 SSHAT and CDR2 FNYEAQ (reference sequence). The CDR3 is CASSLGRRTSGDQETQYF. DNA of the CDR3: TGTGCCAGCAGCTTAGGCCGCCGGACTAGCGGGGACCAAGAGACCCAGTACTTC.

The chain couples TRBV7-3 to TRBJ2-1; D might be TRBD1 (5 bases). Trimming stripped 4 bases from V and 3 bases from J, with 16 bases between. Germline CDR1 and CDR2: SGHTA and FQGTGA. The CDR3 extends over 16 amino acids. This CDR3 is CASSSVVRGRYNEQFF. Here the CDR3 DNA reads TGTGCCAGCAGCTCCGTGGTTAGGGGCCGCTACAATGAGCAGTTCTTC.

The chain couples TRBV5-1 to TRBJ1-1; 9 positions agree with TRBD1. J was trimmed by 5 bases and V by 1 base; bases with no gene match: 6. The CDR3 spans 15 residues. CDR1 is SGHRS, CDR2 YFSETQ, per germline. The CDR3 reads CASSLTPTGGTEAFF. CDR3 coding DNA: TGCGCCAGCAGCTTGACCCCGACAGGGGGGACTGAAGCTTTCTTT.

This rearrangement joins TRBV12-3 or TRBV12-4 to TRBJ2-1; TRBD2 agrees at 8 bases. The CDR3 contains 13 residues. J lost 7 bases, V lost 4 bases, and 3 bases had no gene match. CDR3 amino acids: CASSSGTRNEQFF. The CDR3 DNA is TGTGCCAGCAGTTCCGGGACTAGGAATGAGCAGTTCTTC.